A selection of T cell receptor beta chains follows, all from one sample in a study of shared clonotypes between healthy human individuals. Measured with immunoSEQ multiplex PCR; TCRdb has only the in-frame clones, and not every one. The profile shows 2.5 million or so clones, 85% to 95% of them singletons. Sequencing was performed on naive CD4+ T cells sorted from blood. The source is a man between 18 and 35 years old in good health. The CDR3 runs from the conserved cysteine through the conserved F or W. D genes are given only for firm matches. Expanded clones get a size class; other rows say once, few or many, or leave the size out.

j_call v_call clone_size d_call cdr3_nt cdr3_aa
TRBJ2-7 TRBV20-1 NA NA TGCAGTGCTAGACAGGGCAACGAGCAGTACTTC CSARQGNEQYF
TRBJ2-1 TRBV10-3 NA TRBD1 TGTGCCTCCCAGGGGACAGGGAACAGCAATGAGCAGTTCTTC CASQGTGNSNEQFF
TRBJ2-7 TRBV5-6 NA NA TGTGCCAGCAGCAGTCGGGGCACACTCAGCTACGAGCAGTACTTC CASSSRGTLSYEQYF
TRBJ2-5 TRBV4-3 NA NA TGCGCCAGCAGCCAAGTGGGTTCGGGGGTGGTAGAGACCCAGTACTTC CASSQVGSGVVETQYF
TRBJ1-6 TRBV7-9 NA NA TGTGCCAGCAGAGATGTTCTGAATTCACCCCTCCACTTT CASRDVLNSPLHF
TRBJ1-5 TRBV29-1 once TRBD1 TGCAGCGGGGACAGGGGTTGCACCTATAGCAATCAGCCCCAGCATTTT CSGDRGCTYSNQPQHF
TRBJ1-4 TRBV6-1 NA NA TGTGCCAGCAGTTCCGGGTGGGAAAAACTGTTTTTT CASSSGWEKLFF
TRBJ2-7 TRBV9 NA NA TGTGCCAGCAGCGTAGACGGCAACTCCTACGAGCAGTACTTC CASSVDGNSYEQYF
TRBJ2-7 TRBV7-8 NA NA TGTGCCAGCAGCCTCCCCGGCGGTCGCTCCTACGAGCAGTACTTC CASSLPGGRSYEQYF
TRBJ2-1 TRBV28 NA NA TGTGCCAGCAGCCCAGATTACGCTAACAATGAGCAGTTCTTC CASSPDYANNEQFF
TRBJ1-1 TRBV6-6 once TRBD1 TGTGCCAGCAACTTACTGGGACAGATGAACACTGAAGCTTTCTTT CASNLLGQMNTEAFF